The 21 T cell receptor beta chains listed next were all sequenced from one sample in a study of radiation and T cells in renal cell carcinoma. The table came from immunoSEQ multiplex PCR; TCRdb's copy has only in-frame clones and leaves some out. The table lists approximately 100,000 clones, 70% to 90% of them singletons. This sample's time point: baseline pretreatment blood. Specified treatment: 15 Gy SBRT to primary tumor, nephrectomy 4 weeks later. Sequencing was performed on blood, taken from a patient whose treatment included radiotherapy and nephrectomy. These receptors originate from a man aged 50-60 years with renal cell carcinoma.

The chain links TRBV11-1 to TRBJ2-3; the match to TRBD2 covers 14 bases. CDR1 is SGHAT, CDR2 FQDESV, per germline (reference sequence). After removal of 2 bases from V and 6 bases from J, the junction contained 1 base not matched to a gene. This CDR3 is 15 amino acids long. As DNA, the CDR3 is TGTGCCAGCAGCTTATGGACTAGCGGGAGGGATACGCAGTATTTT. Amino acid sequence: CASSLWTSGRDTQYF.

V usage is TRBV7-2 and J usage is TRBJ1-2; weak D call: TRBD1 (5 bases). The CDR3 runs 18 residues. In germline, CDR1 is SGHTA, CDR2 FQGNSA. Trimming pared 2 bases from V and 0 bases from J, leaving 19 bases between. CDR3 DNA sequence: TGTGCCAGCAGCTTAACTAAAGGGACGGGAATTTCTAACTATGGCTACACCTTC. Residues: CASSLTKGTGISNYGYTF. Full variable domain (missing parts from reference TRBV7-2 and TRBJ1-2): GAGVSQSPSNKVTEKGKDVELRCDPISGHTALYWYRQSLGQGLEFLIYFQGNSAPDKSGLPSDRFSAERTGGSVSTLTIQRTQQEDSAVYLCASSLTKGTGISNYGYTFGSGTRLTVV.

This clone occurred a few times. In the same sample, other DNA sequences code for this CDR3. The V call is TRBV5-1, the J call TRBJ1-1; possible D gene TRBD1, 5 bases. This CDR3 is built from 14 residues. Germline CDR1 and CDR2: SGHRS and YFSETQ. With 0 bases removed from V and 5 bases from J, the gap between germline ends came to 11 bases. Written as DNA, the CDR3 is TGCGCCAGCAGCTTGGGCGGGGGAAATACTGAAGCTTTCTTT. Encoded protein: CASSLGGGNTEAFF.

The rearrangement joins TRBV2 to TRBJ1-2; a weak D match, TRBD1 (5 bases). Germline V gene sequence: CDR1 SNHLY, CDR2 FYNNEI. V was cut by 2 bases and J by 4 bases, with 20 bases left in between. The CDR3 has 17 residues. DNA for the CDR3: TGTGCCAGCAGTGAAAAGGACACGACAAGGGAGGTCTATGGCTACACCTTC. The encoded protein is CASSEKDTTREVYGYTF.

The chain links TRBV2 to TRBJ2-3; 9 bases align to TRBD2. Trimming removed 5 bases from V and 3 bases from J; junction bases left unmatched: 6. The CDR3 runs to 15 residues. CDR1 SNHLY and CDR2 FYNNEI come from the germline V gene. The CDR3: CASSLSGRWTDTQYF. Here the CDR3 DNA reads TGTGCCAGCAGTCTTAGCGGGAGATGGACAGATACGCAGTATTTT.

The CDR3 bases are TGTGCCAGCAGCTTGGAAGGGGGTCTGGGAGCTGAAGCTTTCTTT. The encoded protein is CASSLEGGLGAEAFF. This chain links TRBV5-5 with TRBJ1-1; D may be TRBD1 (6 bases). V gave up 0 bases and J gave up 6 bases, with 15 bases separating them. Germline-derived CDR1 and CDR2 are SGHKS and YYEKEE (reference sequence). CDR3 length equals 15 residues.

This clone appeared a few times. This chain links TRBV30 with TRBJ1-1; D is possibly TRBD1 (6 bases). Trimming cost V 3 bases and J 0 bases, with 23 bases left between them. Germline CDR1 is GTSNPN and CDR2 is SVGIG (reference sequence). The CDR3 covers 18 residues. Here the CDR3 DNA reads TGTGCCTGGAGGGCTGAGACCGGGACATCAAAAATGAACACTGAAGCTTTCTTT. Protein sequence: CAWRAETGTSKMNTEAFF.

The J gene is TRBJ1-1, the V gene TRBV2; 7 bases fit TRBD1. Trimming cost V 6 bases and J 2 bases; bases outside gene matches: 6. The CDR3 is made up of 14 amino acids. Germline values: CDR1 SNHLY, CDR2 FYNNEI. The CDR3 region is CASRAGTANTEAFF. The DNA for the CDR3 is TGTGCCAGCAGAGCTGGGACAGCCAACACTGAAGCTTTCTTT.

The chain couples TRBV7-9 to TRBJ2-3; 8 bases are a match to TRBD1. The CDR3 has 16 amino acids. Germline trimming cut 5 bases from V and 4 bases from J; bases unmatched to any gene: 11. Germline V gives CDR1 SEHNR, CDR2 FQNEAQ (reference sequence). CDR3 sequence reads: CASSPARAGGPDTQYF. Here the CDR3 DNA reads TGTGCCAGCAGCCCGGCGCGTGCAGGGGGCCCAGATACGCAGTATTTT.

The chain combines TRBV5-1 with TRBJ2-1; unclear D gene. The V and J ends lost 4 bases and 0 bases respectively, with 14 bases between them. From germline, CDR1 is SGHRS and CDR2 YFSETQ. CDR3 size: 16 residues. The DNA for the CDR3 is TGCGCCAGCAGCATTGCGGTCTGGAGCTCCTACAATGAGCAGTTCTTC. Translating gives CASSIAVWSSYNEQFF. The whole variable domain, remainder taken from reference TRBV5-1 and TRBJ2-1, is KAGVTQTPRYLIKTRGQQVTLSCSPISGHRSVSWYQQTPGQGLQFLFEYFSETQRNKGNFPGRFSGRQFSNSRSEMNVSTLELGDSALYLCASSIAVWSSYNEQFFGPGTRLTVL.

The chain couples TRBV11-2 to TRBJ2-7, with D perhaps being TRBD1 or TRBD2 (5 bases each). The germline V gene encodes CDR1 SGHAT and CDR2 FQNNGV. CDR3 size: 14 residues. Trimming removed 3 bases at V and 3 bases at J, with 12 bases between. DNA of the CDR3: TGTGCCAGCAGCTTTTGGGGGACCTTCTACGAGCAGTACTTC. Its protein is CASSFWGTFYEQYF.

The V call is TRBV4-2, the J call TRBJ2-3; 9 bases agree with TRBD2. Unmatched junction bases numbered 5, after V lost 0 bases and J lost 1 base. The CDR3 covers 17 residues. The germline V gene encodes CDR1 LGHNA and CDR2 YNFKEQ. CDR3 sequence (DNA): TGTGCCAGCAGCCAAGAAGGGTCTAGCGGGGGCACAGATACGCAGTATTTT. Encoded protein: CASSQEGSSGGTDTQYF.

The chain is built from TRBV7-3 and TRBJ2-3, with 8 bases fitting TRBD2. The trim removed 1 base at V and 7 bases at J, leaving 7 bases unmatched. Germline V gene sequence: CDR1 SGHTA, CDR2 FQGTGA. This CDR3 contains 15 residues. The CDR3 region has the DNA TGTGCCAGCAGCTTAATCCGCGGGGGGCTAAATACGCAGTATTTT. Its protein is CASSLIRGGLNTQYF.

The gene calls are TRBV19 and TRBJ1-1, with TRBD1 identical over 11 bases. The CDR3 covers 15 residues. Unmatched junction bases numbered 5, after V lost 4 bases and J lost 4 bases. The V gene's germline CDR1 is LNHDA and CDR2 SQIVND (reference sequence). CDR3 nucleotides: TGTGCCAGTAGTAGACGGACAGGGGGCCGCACTGAAGCTTTCTTT. Amino acids: CASSRRTGGRTEAFF.

The chain employs TRBV2 and TRBJ1-4; 8 bases align to TRBD1. The CDR3 loop spans 18 amino acids. V shed 7 bases and J 6 bases; nucleotides not matched to a gene: 19. The germline gives CDR1 SNHLY, CDR2 FYNNEI. The CDR3 coding sequence is TGTGCCAGCACGCTACCCTCCCGGACAGGGAGGTTTTATGAAAAACTGTTTTTT. Translation gives CASTLPSRTGRFYEKLFF.

The chain has TRBV5-1 and TRBJ2-3, with 13 bases identical to TRBD2. Germline CDR1 and CDR2: SGHRS and YFSETQ. This CDR3 is 16 amino acids long. V lost 4 bases and J lost 5; bases outside the gene matches: 7. CDR3 sequence reads: CASSQTLAGGQDTQYF. CDR3 nucleotide sequence: TGCGCCAGCAGCCAAACACTAGCGGGAGGGCAAGATACGCAGTATTTT.

The rearrangement links TRBV2 to TRBJ2-5, with TRBD1 matching 11 bases. Germline lookup yields CDR1 SNHLY and CDR2 FYNNEI. J was trimmed by 2 bases and V by 6 bases; bases with no gene match: 2. The CDR3 runs to 14 residues. CDR3 loop: CASRRDRGQETQYF. The CDR3 coding sequence is TGTGCCAGCAGGCGGGACAGGGGGCAAGAGACCCAGTACTTC.

The rearrangement uses TRBV7-3 and TRBJ2-1, with 12 bases matching TRBD1. This CDR3 comprises 15 residues. CDR1 is SGHTA and CDR2 is FQGTGA in the germline V gene. V trimming: 5 bases; J trimming: 6 bases; junction bases outside the gene matches: 5. DNA for the CDR3: TGTGCCAGCAGCCCCTCGGGACAGGGGGCCAATGAGCAGTTCTTC. It codes for CASSPSGQGANEQFF.

The chain recombines TRBV7-2 with TRBJ2-7; 8 bases map to TRBD1. The V and J ends lost 2 bases and 2 bases, in that order; junction bases with no gene match: 2. Germline CDR1 reads SGHTA; CDR2 reads FQGNSA. The CDR3 consists of 14 residues. The CDR3 sequence: CASSLSQGAYEQYF. CDR3 sequence (DNA): TGTGCCAGCAGCTTATCACAGGGGGCCTACGAGCAGTACTTC.

V gene TRBV2 combines with J gene TRBJ2-1; the match to TRBD2 covers 7 bases. Per the germline V gene, CDR1 is SNHLY and CDR2 is FYNNEI. The V gene end was trimmed by 5 bases and the J gene end by 9 bases; junction bases not matched to a gene: 13. The CDR3 is 15 residues long. The CDR3 DNA follows: TGTGCCAGCAGTATCCTAGCGGAACCATTCAGTGAGCAGTTCTTC. Protein product: CASSILAEPFSEQFF. The full variable domain, with the rest looked up from reference TRBV2 and TRBJ2-1, is EPEVTQTPSHQVTQMGQEVILRCVPISNHLYFYWYRQILGQKVEFLVSFYNNEISEKSEIFDDQFSVERPDGSNFTLKIRSTKLEDSAMYFCASSILAEPFSEQFFGPGTRLTVL.

V is TRBV6-1 and J is TRBJ2-2, with 8 bases matching TRBD1. Germline V lookup: CDR1 MNHNS, CDR2 SASEGT. V was clipped by 5 bases and J by 6 bases; unmatched bases: 8. The CDR3 is 15 residues long. CDR3 sequence reads: CASSTPGGGAGELFF. The CDR3 nucleotides are TGTGCCAGCAGTACCCCAGGGGGCGGCGCCGGGGAGCTGTTTTTT.